In this sample, the clone carrying this T cell receptor (beta chain) turned up a few times. What it recognizes is unknown. This entry is derived from a study of T cells after yellow fever vaccination. Study-level information: Preparation of the low-cell-number fractions used SMART-Seq v4 Ultra Low Input. Findings and caveats of the study: The study re-detected most primary-vaccination clones after the booster (about 95% CD4, 85% to 90% CD8).

TCRdb re-analysed the 5' RACE reads in MiXCR, keeping a single row per CDR3 protein. The sample has some 560,000 distinct CDR3 sequences, about a sixth seen once. The clonotype was recovered from a man younger than 35 who received the YFV17D yellow fever vaccine. The sample was PBMCs, taken about 5 days after the first yellow fever vaccination.

DNA for the CDR3: TGTGCCAGCAGCTTGGCCAAGACCTCCTACGAGCAGTACTTC. Translating it yields CASSLAKTSYEQYF. The V gene is TRBV5-4, the J gene TRBJ2-7; D is unclear. V shed 0 bases and J shed 0 bases, with 7 bases lying between them. The CDR3 has 14 amino acids. Germline V gives CDR1 SGHNT, CDR2 YYREEE (reference sequence). Full variable domain (missing parts from reference TRBV5-4 and TRBJ2-7): ETGVTQSPTHLIKTRGQQVTLRCSSQSGHNTVSWYQQALGQGPQFIFQYYREEENGRGNFPPRFSGLQFPNYSSELNVNALELDDSALYLCASSLAKTSYEQYFGPGTRLTVT.